The source of this T cell receptor beta chain is a study of blood T cells in healthy people across ages. At least 5.5 micrograms of total RNA were extracted per sample. Study-wide points: TCR beta diversity per million T cells fell roughly linearly with age.

The CDR3 covers 13 residues. Through a sample-barcoded 5' primer and a J-beta primer mix, a second PCR was run for roughly 6 to 12 cycles. TCRdb analysed the 5' RACE reads with MiXCR anew, one entry per CDR3 protein. The sample has under 1 million distinct CDR3 sequences; approximately 48% are singletons. This clonotype was picked up a small number of times. Its antigen remains unknown. The chain is built from TRBV21-1 and TRBJ2-1; the D call TRBD1 from the table was never checked on the DNA. TRBV21-1 is a documented pseudogene. This receptor was identified in a man aged 55 to 70 in good health. Sequencing used blood. The CDR3 DNA reads as TGTGCCAGCAGCATAGGGACGGGAAATGAGCAGTTCTTC. It encodes CASSIGTGNEQFF.